These 10 T cell receptor beta chains were sequenced from one sample in a study of cytomegalovirus exposure and HLA in healthy donors. PCR involved 60 Vbeta and 13 Jbeta primers. Assay: immunoSEQ multiplex PCR; the TCRdb copy retains only in-frame clones and omits some. In the table there are about 160,000 clones, 68% of which are singletons. Sequenced input: PBMCs. The receptors shown here come from a woman aged 40-49 years in good health and CMV-seropositive.

This chain links TRBV4-2 with TRBJ1-4, with D unclear. This CDR3 comprises 16 residues. CDR1 is LGHNA, CDR2 YNFKEQ, per germline. The V end was cut by 4 bases, the J end by 0 bases, with 12 bases between. The CDR3 here is CASSPSWAATNEKLFF. The CDR3 DNA sequence: TGTGCCAGCAGCCCTAGCTGGGCTGCAACTAATGAAAAACTGTTTTTT.

The V gene is TRBV2, the J gene TRBJ1-5; 10 nucleotides line up with TRBD1. The germline gives CDR1 SNHLY, CDR2 FYNNEI. V shed 4 bases, J shed 8 bases, and the junction held 8 bases outside the gene matches. This CDR3 region has 15 residues. The CDR3 protein is CASSVRDRGREPQHF. CDR3 nucleotide sequence: TGTGCCAGCAGTGTAAGGGACAGGGGAAGGGAGCCCCAGCATTTT.

The gene calls are TRBV9 and TRBJ1-5; D gene uncertain. The CDR3 covers 15 residues. The germline V gene has CDR1 SGDLS and CDR2 YYNGEE. Trimming removed 0 bases from V and 1 base from J, with 8 bases in between. The DNA for the CDR3 is TGTGCCAGCAGCGTAGAGGAAGCGAGCAATCAGCCCCAGCATTTT. Amino acid sequence: CASSVEEASNQPQHF.

The chain is built from TRBV14 and TRBJ2-1; 7 bases match TRBD2. In germline, CDR1 is SGHDN, CDR2 FVKESK. Losses at the gene ends were 5 bases for V and 8 bases for J; bases not matched to a gene: 9. This CDR3 has 14 residues. As DNA, the CDR3 is TGTGCCAGCAGCGAATCGCGGGGGAAGGATGAGCAGTTCTTC. It encodes CASSESRGKDEQFF.

The chain carries TRBV5-1 and TRBJ1-2; D uncertain. This CDR3 contains 13 residues. CDR1 is SGHRS and CDR2 is YFSETQ in the germline V gene. V gave up 4 bases and J gave up 3 bases, with 10 bases separating them. The CDR3 reads CASSPQDYYGYTF. CDR3 nucleotide sequence: TGCGCCAGCAGCCCTCAAGACTACTATGGCTACACCTTC.

In this sample, this clone turned up once. The chain joins TRBV6-5 to TRBJ1-4, with a possible D match to TRBD1 (5 bases). V lost 2 bases and J lost 8, with 15 bases in between. The CDR3 loop spans 15 amino acids. Looked up from germline, CDR1 is MNHEY and CDR2 is SVGAGI. Here the CDR3 reads CASSYPGRVEEKLFF. CDR3 nucleotides: TGTGCCAGCAGTTACCCGGGCAGGGTGGAGGAAAAACTGTTTTTT.

The gene calls are TRBV5-1 and TRBJ2-7; TRBD1 is a possible D gene (5 bases). Deletions cut 2 bases from V and 5 bases from J, with 11 bases between. Germline lookup yields CDR1 SGHRS and CDR2 YFSETQ. The CDR3 length is 13 residues. The CDR3 protein is CASSLGQGNEQYF. In DNA, the CDR3 is TGCGCCAGCAGCTTAGGGCAGGGTAACGAGCAGTACTTC. The full variable domain, with the rest looked up from reference TRBV5-1 and TRBJ2-7, is KAGVTQTPRYLIKTRGQQVTLSCSPISGHRSVSWYQQTPGQGLQFLFEYFSETQRNKGNFPGRFSGRQFSNSRSEMNVSTLELGDSALYLCASSLGQGNEQYFGPGTRLTVT.

The rearrangement links TRBV19 to TRBJ1-1; D remains ambiguous. The CDR3 extends over 13 amino acids. The V gene lost 7 bases and the J gene lost 1 base, with 10 bases spanning the gap. CDR1 is LNHDA, CDR2 SQIVND, per germline (reference sequence). This CDR3 reads CASIPSRNTEAFF. CDR3 bases: TGTGCCAGTATCCCAAGCCGGAACACTGAAGCTTTCTTT.

This chain uses TRBV7-8 with TRBJ2-5; D might be TRBD2 (6 bases). CDR3 length: 17 amino acids. From germline, CDR1 is SGHVS and CDR2 FQNEAQ. Trimming stripped 5 bases from V and 2 bases from J, with 21 bases between. CDR3: CASSPPRRLDPQETQYF. In DNA form, the CDR3 reads TGTGCCAGCAGCCCCCCTCGCAGACTAGACCCTCAAGAGACCCAGTACTTC.

The V and J genes are TRBV19 and TRBJ2-2; 9 bases line up with TRBD1. The CDR3 totals 14 residues. Germline CDR1 reads LNHDA; CDR2 reads SQIVND (reference sequence). Trimming took 9 bases from V and 1 from J; bases not matched to a gene: 3. DNA of the CDR3: TGTGCCAGCCGGGACAGGGTGAACACCGGGGAGCTGTTTTTT. It translates to CASRDRVNTGELFF.